One TCR beta chain is described in this entry. Trimming pared 7 bases from V and 4 bases from J, leaving 16 bases between. This CDR3 spans 14 amino acids. The germline CDR1 and CDR2 sequences are SGHTA and FQGNSA. Clones were sequenced by immunoSEQ multiplex PCR, and TCRdb holds only the in-frame ones, with some missing. The sample yields roughly 260,000 clones, around 93% seen once. This entry comes from a study of blood T cell repertoires in COVID-19. This receptor was taken from a human donor in a cohort exposed to, infected with or recovered from COVID-19 (not recorded which). The donor label of this sample is uncertain. The chain couples TRBV7-2 to TRBJ2-5; a possible D gene is TRBD1 (5 bases). Sample: PBMCs or T cells enriched from blood (not recorded which). This CDR3 reads CASMHYGAGETQYF. In nucleotides, the CDR3 is TGTGCCAGCATGCACTATGGGGCTGGAGAGACCCAGTACTTC.